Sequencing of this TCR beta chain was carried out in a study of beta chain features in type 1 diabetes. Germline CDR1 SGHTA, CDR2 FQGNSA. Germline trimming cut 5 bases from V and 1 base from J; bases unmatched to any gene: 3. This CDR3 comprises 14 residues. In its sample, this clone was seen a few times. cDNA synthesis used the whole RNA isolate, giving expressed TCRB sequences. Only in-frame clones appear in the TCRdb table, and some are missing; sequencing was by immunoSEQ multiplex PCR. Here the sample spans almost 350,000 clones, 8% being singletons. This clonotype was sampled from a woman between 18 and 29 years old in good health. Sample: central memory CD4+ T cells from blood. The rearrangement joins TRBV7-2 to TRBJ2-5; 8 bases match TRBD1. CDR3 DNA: TGTGCCAGCAGCCGCGACAGGGGCCAAGAGACCCAGTACTTC. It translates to CASSRDRGQETQYF.